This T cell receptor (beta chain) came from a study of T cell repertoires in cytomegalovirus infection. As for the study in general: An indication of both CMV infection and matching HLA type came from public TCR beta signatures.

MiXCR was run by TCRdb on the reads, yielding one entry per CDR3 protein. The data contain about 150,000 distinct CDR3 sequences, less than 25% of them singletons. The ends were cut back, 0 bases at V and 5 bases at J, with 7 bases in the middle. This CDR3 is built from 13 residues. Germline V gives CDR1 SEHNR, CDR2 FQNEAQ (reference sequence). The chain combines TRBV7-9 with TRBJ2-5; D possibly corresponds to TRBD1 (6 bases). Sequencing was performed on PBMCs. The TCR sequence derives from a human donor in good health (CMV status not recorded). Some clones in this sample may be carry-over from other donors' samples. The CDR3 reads CASSLAQGETQYF. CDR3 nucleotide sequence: TGTGCCAGCAGCTTAGCGCAGGGGGAGACCCAGTACTTC.